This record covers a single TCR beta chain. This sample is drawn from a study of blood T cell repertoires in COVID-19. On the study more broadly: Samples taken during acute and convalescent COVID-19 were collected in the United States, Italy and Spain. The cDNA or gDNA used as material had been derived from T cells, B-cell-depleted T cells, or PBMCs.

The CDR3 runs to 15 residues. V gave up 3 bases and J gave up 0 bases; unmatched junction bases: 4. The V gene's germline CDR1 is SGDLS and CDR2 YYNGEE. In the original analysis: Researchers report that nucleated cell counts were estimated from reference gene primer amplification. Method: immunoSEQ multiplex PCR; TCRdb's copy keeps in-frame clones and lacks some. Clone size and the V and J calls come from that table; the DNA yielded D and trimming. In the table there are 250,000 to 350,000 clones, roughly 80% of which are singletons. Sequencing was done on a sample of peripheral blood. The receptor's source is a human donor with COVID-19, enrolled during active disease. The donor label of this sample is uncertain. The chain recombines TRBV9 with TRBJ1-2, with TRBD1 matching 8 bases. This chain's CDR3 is CASSAGQATNYGYTF. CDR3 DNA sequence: TGTGCCAGCAGCGCGGGACAGGCTACTAACTATGGCTACACCTTC.